The T cell receptor (beta chain) described here comes from a study of blood T cell repertoires in COVID-19 (dated by TCRdb to the early 2020s). For context, the study as a whole: The collaborator samples originated in the United States, Italy and Spain and spanned the acute and convalescent phases of COVID-19. Deeply sampled blood TCRbeta repertoires from subjects exposed to, actively infected with, or recovered from COVID-19 were included in the dataset. A freely available public database, intended as a resource for researchers studying the immune response to SARS-CoV-2, is where the repertoires were released. Where available, HLA class I and class II types were taken from metadata supplied by the sample provider and were not determined by assay-based typing. Samples came from the ongoing ImmuneRACE study (first 160 participants) plus 1,254 subjects from 6 global collaborators. The prospective study material was composed of cDNA or gDNA derived from T cells, B-cell-depleted T cells, or PBMCs. The sample metadata nearly always contained a de-identified subject ID, COVID-19 status, age in years and sex.

Participants in the prospective study were enrolled through a virtual design, were aged roughly 18 to 100 years, and lived in fewer than 30 United States geographic areas. Cohort assignment in the prospective study relied on participant-reported clinical history from a screening survey and a study questionnaire. Mobile phlebotomists in the prospective study collected whole blood, serum and a nasopharyngeal or oropharyngeal swab from every participant. Participants in the prospective study had the option to provide additional blood draws and questionnaires over a roughly two-month period. Prospective study blood samples were shipped either frozen or at room temperature before DNA extraction. CDR1 and CDR2 were assigned from the germline V gene (reference sequence) as GTSNPN and SVGIG. The CDR3 runs 16 amino acids, cysteine and phenylalanine included. The entry retains the CDR3 DNA only, 48 bases that are in frame from base 1.

The immunoSEQ Assay, a bias-controlled multiplex PCR, was used to amplify TCRbeta CDR3 regions from genomic DNA. In the paper's pipeline: The number of nucleated cells in each sample was estimated from the amplification of reference gene primers within the assay. Sequence reads were collapsed and filtered to measure the absolute abundance of every unique TCRbeta CDR3 rearrangement. Productive Simpson clonality was computed per sample as the square root of Simpson's diversity index over productive rearrangements. This immuneACCESS table, as held by TCRdb, lists in-frame sequences with V and J called but not all clones. Of the missing ones, under half trace to an unresolved V gene in checked studies; the others have no known cause. The V and J calls and clone size are taken from that table; D and trimming were inferred from the DNA. In all, the sample holds more than 250,000 clones, and almost 90% of those were seen once. The top ten constitute roughly 1.5% of the sample.

Overall study results and their limits: Clinical and demographic metadata were provided uncurated, with the amount varying by source and participant.

As concerns this clone: Its cognate antigen has yet to be identified. Per-base qualities were not stored, and no clone one base away is much larger.

The clonotype originates from a woman aged 18-29 years with acute COVID-19. In this chain, TRBV30 is recombined with TRBJ2-3; the D gene is possibly TRBD2, with 6 bases matching. Material: PBMCs or T cells enriched from blood (not recorded which). The bases are TGTGCTTCCCAAGCCGGGGGTTCACGCCGCACAGATACGCAGTATTTT. Its protein is CASQAGGSRRTDTQYF.